This TCR beta chain was sequenced in a study of T cells in Graves' hyperthyroidism and ophthalmopathy. Study-level results: Stable hyperthyroidism was told apart from ophthalmopathy by a model built on 13 V-J features.

TCR beta CDR3 region amplification was performed from RNA transcripts. The study used the HTBI primer set for a first-round RT-PCR of the TCR CDR3. MiXCR, run by TCRdb on the multiplex PCR reads, gives a single entry per CDR3 protein. The sample has fewer than 800,000 distinct CDR3 sequences; less than 20% are singletons. This clonotype has just a few counts. What it binds is not known. No progression to ophthalmopathy during 18 months of follow-up defined stable disease. Patients were excluded because of uncontrolled infection, other autoimmune disease, pregnancy or lactation. Diagnostic decisions used clinical symptoms, serum thyroxine and TRAb, thyroid ultrasound and orbital computed tomography. Germline V gene data show CDR1 as SGHRS and CDR2 as YFSETQ. Trimming left V 0 bases short and J 5 bases short, with 14 bases between. The CDR3 is 15 residues long.

The chain uses TRBV5-1 and TRBJ1-1; the D gene is possibly TRBD1 (5 bases). The sample comprised blood. This sequence originates from a man between 18 and 35 years old with Graves' hyperthyroidism. In DNA, the CDR3 is TGCGCCAGCAGCTTGGGGTGGGCGGGGACGACTGAAGCTTTCTTT. It translates to CASSLGWAGTTEAFF.